These T cell receptor beta chains were read from a single sample in a study of tumor-infiltrating lymphocytes in primary liver carcinoma. TCRdb analysed the multiplex PCR reads with MiXCR anew, one entry per CDR3 protein. In the table there are 80,000 or so distinct CDR3 sequences, roughly 69% of which are singletons. The material sequenced was tumor-adjacent normal liver tissue. The receptors shown here come from a man between 40 and 49 years old with primary liver carcinoma and hepatitis B virus infection. The CDR3 runs from the conserved cysteine through the conserved F or W. D genes are given only for firm matches. Where a row states a size, it is once, few, many or the class of an expanded clone; other rows omit it.

v_gene	j_gene	abundance	d_gene	CDR3aa	CDR3nt
TRBV10-3	TRBJ2-3	-	TRBD2	CDIAGGPSDTQYF	TGTGACATCGCGGGAGGCCCCTCAGATACACAGTATTTT
TRBV6-1	TRBJ2-3	-	TRBD1	CASSERWGTGADIQYF	TGTGCCAGCAGTGAAAGATGGGGGACAGGGGCAGATATCCAGTATTTT
TRBV6-1	TRBJ2-3	-	TRBD1	CASSPEGTGPANTQYF	TGTGCCAGCAGCCCTGAAGGGACAGGGCCTGCAAATACGCAGTATTTT
TRBV5-6	TRBJ1-5	-	-	CASSILGRSDQPQHF	TGTGCCAGCAGCATCTTGGGCAGGAGCGATCAGCCCCAGCATTTT
TRBV7-3	TRBJ1-2	-	-	CASITQEGSSGYTF	TGTGCCAGCATCACCCAAGAGGGGTCAAGTGGCTACACCTTC
TRBV11-3	TRBJ2-1	-	TRBD2	CASSAGTRENNDQFF	TGTGCCAGCAGTGCCGGGACTAGAGAGAATAATGATCAGTTCTTC
TRBV10-2	TRBJ2-3	-	-	CASRDLKGTDMQYF	TGCGCTAGCAGGGACCTGAAAGGCACAGATATGCAGTATTTT
TRBV10-3	TRBJ2-3	-	-	CAISGGSPSTDTEYF	TGTGCCATAAGTGGGGGTAGCCCTAGCACAGATACGGAGTATTTT
TRBV29-1	TRBJ2-7	many	-	CSVGGGTGEQYF	TGCAGCGTTGGGGGTGGGACTGGCGAGCAGTACTTC
TRBV6-1	TRBJ1-5	-	-	CGSSEISYSNQSQHF	TGTGGAAGCAGTGAAATCTCCTATAGCAATCAGTCCCAGCATTTT
TRBV11-2	TRBJ2-7	medium-sized	-	CASSFTQRAEYEQYF	TGTGCCAGCAGCTTTACCCAGCGGGCAGAATACGAGCAGTACTTC
TRBV10-3	TRBJ2-7	once	TRBD2	CSIISSGRARVYEQYF	TGTTCCATCATATCTAGCGGGAGGGCCAGGGTCTACGAGCAGTACTTC
TRBV4-2	TRBJ1-6	-	-	CASSQDGSGRDSPLHF	TGTGCCAGCAGCCAAGATGGGTCAGGAAGAGATTCACCCCTCCACTTT
TRBV6-5	TRBJ1-1	-	-	CASTEQVSNTEAFF	TGTGCCAGCACCGAACAGGTTTCAAACACTGAAGCTTTCTTT
TRBV5-4	TRBJ2-7	many	-	CASSLTFGEQYF	TGTGCCAGCAGCCTAACTTTCGGCGAGCAGTACTTC
TRBV29-1	TRBJ2-7	-	-	CNVEDGLAWSYEQYF	TGCAACGTTGAAGATGGTCTAGCGTGGTCCTACGAGCAGTACTTC
TRBV5-1	TRBJ2-3	-	-	CASSFYKRRGYSSADTQYF	TGCGCCAGCAGCTTCTATAAGCGGAGGGGATACTCTAGCGCAGATACGCAGTACTTT
TRBV6-1	TRBJ2-2	-	-	CASSERWWLAGELFF	TGTGCTAGCAGTGAACGGTGGTGGCTCGCCGGGGAGCTGTTTTTT
TRBV11-2	TRBJ2-1	-	-	CASSLEQYNEQFF	TGTGCCAGCAGCCTTGAACAGTACAATGAGCAGTTCTTC
TRBV6-2/TRBV6-3	TRBJ2-2	-	-	CASSCFLSGELLF	TGTGCCAGCAGTTGCTTCTTAAGTGGGGAGCTGCTTTTT
TRBV29-1	TRBJ1-1	-	TRBD1	CSARTGDVGAFF	TGTAGCGCAAGGACAGGGGATGTTGGAGCTTTCTTT
TRBV12-3/TRBV12-4	TRBJ2-2	once	TRBD1	CASNHHRGSGELFF	TGTGCCAGCAACCACCACAGGGGGTCCGGGGAACTGTTTTTT
TRBV29-1	TRBJ2-7	-	-	CSVEDSDYNEQYF	TGCAGCGTCGAGGACAGTGATTACAATGAGCAGTACTTC
TRBV29-1	TRBJ2-1	-	-	CRVATFRPWSRQEQFF	TGCAGAGTCGCCACGTTTCGACCCTGGTCCCGTCAAGAGCAGTTCTTC
TRBV6-2/TRBV6-3	TRBJ2-7	-	TRBD1	CTSSWRSRTGGFKNLEQYF	TGTACCAGCAGTTGGCGATCGAGGACAGGGGGCTTCAAGAACCTGGAGCAGTACTTC
TRBV5-1	TRBJ2-3	few	-	CANSFGLRLETLTDTQYF	TGCGCCAACAGCTTTGGACTCCGACTGGAAACCCTAACAGATACGCAGTATTTT
TRBV29-1	TRBJ1-2	-	-	CSVRSGSAYSYTF	TGCAGCGTCCGATCAGGGAGCGCCTATAGCTACACATTC
TRBV29-1	TRBJ2-5	-	TRBD1	CSVEGSDRAETQYF	TGCAGCGTAGAAGGGTCCGACAGGGCCGAGACCCAGTACTTC
TRBV30	TRBJ2-7	-	-	CVRSVWRGRDEQYF	TGTGTCCGGAGTGTTTGGAGGGGACGGGACGAGCAGTACTTC
TRBV5-1	TRBJ2-3	-	TRBD2	CASSLLAGTDTQYF	TGCGCCAGCAGCTTACTAGCGGGCACAGATACGCAGTATTTT
TRBV7-8	TRBJ2-1	-	-	CASSPCGGSAASYNEQFF	TGTGCCAGCAGCCCGTGTGGAGGCTCAGCGGCCTCCTACAATGAGCAGTTCTTC
TRBV5-1	TRBJ2-7	-	-	CASSLVGGDAGQSYEQYF	TGCGCCAGCAGCTTGGTTGGTGGTGACGCGGGACAGTCATACGAGCAATACTTC